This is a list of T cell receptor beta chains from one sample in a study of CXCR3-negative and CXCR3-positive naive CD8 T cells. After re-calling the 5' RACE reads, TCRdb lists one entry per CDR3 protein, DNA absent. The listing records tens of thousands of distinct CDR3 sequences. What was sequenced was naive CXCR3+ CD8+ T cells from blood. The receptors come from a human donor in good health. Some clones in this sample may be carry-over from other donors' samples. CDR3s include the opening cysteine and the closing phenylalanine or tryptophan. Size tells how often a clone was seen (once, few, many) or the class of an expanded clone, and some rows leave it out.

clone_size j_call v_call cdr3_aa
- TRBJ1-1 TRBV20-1 CSAPGGETEAFF
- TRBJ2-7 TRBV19 CASTGATPYEQYF
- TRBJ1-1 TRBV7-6 CASSLGTGGETKRAFF
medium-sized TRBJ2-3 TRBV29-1 CSLSRGDGTDTQYF
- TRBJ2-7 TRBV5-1 CASSLAGGGDPSYEQYF
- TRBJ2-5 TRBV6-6 CASSYTETQYF
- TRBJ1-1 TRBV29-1 CSVSGEGTEAFF
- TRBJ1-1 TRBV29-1 CSGEGGEDGTEAFF
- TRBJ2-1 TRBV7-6 CASSLGMSGTSGGNEQFF
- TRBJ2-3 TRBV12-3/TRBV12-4 CASSFTRADTQYF
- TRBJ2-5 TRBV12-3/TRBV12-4 CASSSGQGISGETQYF
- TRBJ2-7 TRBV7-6 CASSFHRGPIYEQYF
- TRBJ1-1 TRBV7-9 CATEGLMNTEAFF
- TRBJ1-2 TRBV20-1 CSAGGQDYGYTF
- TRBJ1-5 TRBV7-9 CASSFQNQPQHF
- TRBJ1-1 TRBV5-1 CASSFLGYDTEAFF
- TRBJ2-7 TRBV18 CASSPDAVSYEQYF
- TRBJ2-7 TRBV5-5 CASSYGGEGYEQYF
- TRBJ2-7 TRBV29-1 CSVTFTSSYEQYF
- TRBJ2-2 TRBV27 CASSLSVNTGELFF
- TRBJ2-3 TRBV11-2 CASSPTAGSSTDTQYF
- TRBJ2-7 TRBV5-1 CASSLVDREYEQYF
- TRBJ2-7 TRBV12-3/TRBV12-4 CASSYGWYEQYF
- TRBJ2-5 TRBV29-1 CSVRDSQETQYF
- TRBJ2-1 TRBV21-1 CASSKRAGGRRCNEQFF
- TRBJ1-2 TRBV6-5 CASSYSRGANYGYTF
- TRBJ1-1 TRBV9 CASSVESGRTEAFF
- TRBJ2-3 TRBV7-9 CASSLVGGVSTDTQYF
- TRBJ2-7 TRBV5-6 CASSLAYGPRDYEQYF
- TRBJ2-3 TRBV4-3 CASSQDWEAVSSTDTQYF
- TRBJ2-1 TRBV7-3 CASSLINSEPHEQFF
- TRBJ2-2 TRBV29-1 CSVEQGGNTGELFF
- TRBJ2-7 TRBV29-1 CSVEVGAYEQYF
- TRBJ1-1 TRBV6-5 CASSLLDKSSEAFF
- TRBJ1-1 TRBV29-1 CSVEAWTGELEAFF
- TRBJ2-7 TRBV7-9 CASSWGTGVKGEQYF
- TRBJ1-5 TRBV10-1 CASRRTAWRYGNQPQHF
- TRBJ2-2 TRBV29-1 CSVEKAGRNTGELFF
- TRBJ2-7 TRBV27 CASSRGSTYEQYF
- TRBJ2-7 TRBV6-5 CASSSEIAAPYEQYF
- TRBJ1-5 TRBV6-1 CASSEAVYSNQPQHF
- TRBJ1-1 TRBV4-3 CASSQDRWGGEAFF
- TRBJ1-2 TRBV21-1 CASSHGQHIYGYTF
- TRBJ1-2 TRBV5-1 CASSFGADGYTF
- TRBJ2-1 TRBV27 CASSGTPSSYNEQFF
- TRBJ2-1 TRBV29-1 CSVEDLAGASYNEQLF
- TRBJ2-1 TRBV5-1 CASADVDRLLEQFF
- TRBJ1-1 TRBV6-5 CASSTAANTEAFF
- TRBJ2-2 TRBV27 CASTKNTGELFF
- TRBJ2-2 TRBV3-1 CASSQPSVNTGELFF
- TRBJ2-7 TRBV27 CASSPRMTGEQYF
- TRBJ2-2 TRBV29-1 CSVEQGNTGELFF
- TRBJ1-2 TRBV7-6 CASSLVGGLDYGYTF